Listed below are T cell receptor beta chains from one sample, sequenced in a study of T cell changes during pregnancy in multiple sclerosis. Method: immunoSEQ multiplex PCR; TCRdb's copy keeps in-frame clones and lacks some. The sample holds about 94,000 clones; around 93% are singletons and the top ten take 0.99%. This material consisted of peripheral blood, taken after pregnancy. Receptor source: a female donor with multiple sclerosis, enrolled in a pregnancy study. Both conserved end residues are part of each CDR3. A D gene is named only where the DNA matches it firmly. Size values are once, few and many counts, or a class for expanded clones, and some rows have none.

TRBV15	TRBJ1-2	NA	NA	TGTGCCACCGACCTCCTCTCAGGGGCGGCTAGGTCTGGCTACACCTTC	CATDLLSGAARSGYTF
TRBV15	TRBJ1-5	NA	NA	TGTGCCACCAGCAGAGCAGGGGACCAGCCCCAGCATTTT	CATSRAGDQPQHF
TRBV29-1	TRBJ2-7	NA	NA	TGCAGCGCCAATGGGGCCCATGGGGTCTACGAGCAGTACTTC	CSANGAHGVYEQYF
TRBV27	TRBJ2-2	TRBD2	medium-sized	TGTGCCAGCAGATCCGGGGGGTCGCTCACCGGGGAGCTGTTTTTT	CASRSGGSLTGELFF
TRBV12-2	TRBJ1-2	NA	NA	TGTGCAAGTCGCTTCTGGCAGGGTGCGGGAGGCTACACCTTC	CASRFWQGAGGYTF
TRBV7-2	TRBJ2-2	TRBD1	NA	TGTGCCAGCAGCTTGGGGACAGGGAAGAACACCGGGGAGCTGTTTTTT	CASSLGTGKNTGELFF
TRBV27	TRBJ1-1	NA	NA	TGTGCCAGCAGTTCCGGACTGAGCACTGAAGCTTTCTTT	CASSSGLSTEAFF
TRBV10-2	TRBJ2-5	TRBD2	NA	TGCGCCAGCAGTACTAGCGGGAATTCCGAGACCCAGTACTTC	CASSTSGNSETQYF
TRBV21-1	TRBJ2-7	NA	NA	TGTGCCAGCAGGTGGGAGGACGACCTAACCTACGAGCAGTACTTC	CASRWEDDLTYEQYF
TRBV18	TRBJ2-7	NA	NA	TGTGCCAGCTCACACGGTAGCTACCGGGACAACTCCTACGAGCAGTACTTC	CASSHGSYRDNSYEQYF
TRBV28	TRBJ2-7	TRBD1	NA	TGTGCCAGCAGCTCCTGGACAGGGATCTACGAGCAGTACTTC	CASSSWTGIYEQYF
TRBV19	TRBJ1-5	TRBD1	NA	TGTGCCAGTAGTATCTTGGCAGGGGGCGAAGGGCAGCCCCAGCATTTT	CASSILAGGEGQPQHF
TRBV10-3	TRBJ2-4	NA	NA	TGTGCCATCAGTGAGGGCTCAGGTATCATTCAGTACTTC	CAISEGSGIIQYF
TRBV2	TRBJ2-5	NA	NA	TGTGCCAGCAGTGGTATGGACATACCCCAAGAGACCCAGTACTTC	CASSGMDIPQETQYF
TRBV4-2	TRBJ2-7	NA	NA	TGTGCCAGCAGCCAAGGGCTCGAGCAGTACTTC	CASSQGLEQYF
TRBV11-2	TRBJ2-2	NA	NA	TGTGCCAGCAGATGGAGGCGGGGCGCCCCAGGCGGGGAGCTGTTTTTT	CASRWRRGAPGGELFF
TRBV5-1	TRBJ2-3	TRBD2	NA	TGCGCCAGCAGCCGCTCCTCCAGCGGGGAAGATACGCAGTATTTT	CASSRSSSGEDTQYF
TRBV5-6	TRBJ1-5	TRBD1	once	TGTGCCAGCAGTCAACAGGGGGCAGGGCAGCCCCAGCATTTT	CASSQQGAGQPQHF
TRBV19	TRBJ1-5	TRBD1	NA	TGTGCCAGTACCAGGGGGAATAGCAATCAGCCCCAGCATTTT	CASTRGNSNQPQHF
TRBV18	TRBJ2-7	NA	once	TGTGCCAGCTCACCTTCCGAGGGCTCCTACGAGCAGTACTTC	CASSPSEGSYEQYF
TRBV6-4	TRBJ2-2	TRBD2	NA	TGTGCCAGCAGTCCCCTGACTAGCGACACCGGGGAGCTGTTTTTT	CASSPLTSDTGELFF
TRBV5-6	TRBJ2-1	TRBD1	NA	TGTGCCAGCAAGGGCAGGGGGCGCGTCAATGAGCAGTTCTTC	CASKGRGRVNEQFF
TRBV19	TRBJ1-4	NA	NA	TGTGCCAGTAGTCAGGAAAAACTGTTTTTT	CASSQEKLFF
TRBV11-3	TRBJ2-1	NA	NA	TGTGCCAGCAGCTACCGGGGTATTGCTGAGCAGTTCTTC	CASSYRGIAEQFF
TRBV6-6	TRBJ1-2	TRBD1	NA	TGTGCCAGCAGTTACCCCGGGACAGGGGTTGGCTACACCTTC	CASSYPGTGVGYTF
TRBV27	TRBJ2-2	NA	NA	TGTGCCAGCAGCCCAGGGGTCGGGGAGCTGTTTTTT	CASSPGVGELFF
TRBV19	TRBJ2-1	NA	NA	TGTGCCAGTAGTATAGATCTAGGGACAAGAGTGGAGCAGTTCTTC	CASSIDLGTRVEQFF